The following is a TCR beta chain sequence with its context. Its antigen is unknown. CDR3 length: 12 amino acids. Per germline, CDR1 GTSNPN and CDR2 SVGIG (reference sequence). With 2 bases removed from V and 7 bases from J, the gap between germline ends came to 8 bases. This entry is derived from a study of T cell clonotyping in hematopoietic cell transplantation. Study outcomes and limitations: After transplant, recipient diversity fell while pathologically expanded clonotypes grew through day 180.

TCRdb's table, derived via immunoSEQ multiplex PCR, lists solely in-frame clones and lacks some. The sample has 30,000 to 40,000 clones, 85% to 95% seen once. Time point noted: recipient sample about 28 days before transplant, after cytoreduction. The sequence was obtained from a man between 35 and 55 years old with chronic myeloid leukemia. Some clones in this sample may be carry-over from other donors' samples. The genes are TRBV30 and TRBJ2-2; D is unresolved. The specimen was peripheral blood mononuclear cells, collected before stem cell transplant. CDR3 loop: CAWSRLSGELFF. The CDR3 DNA reads as TGTGCCTGGAGTCGCCTGAGCGGGGAGCTGTTTTTT.